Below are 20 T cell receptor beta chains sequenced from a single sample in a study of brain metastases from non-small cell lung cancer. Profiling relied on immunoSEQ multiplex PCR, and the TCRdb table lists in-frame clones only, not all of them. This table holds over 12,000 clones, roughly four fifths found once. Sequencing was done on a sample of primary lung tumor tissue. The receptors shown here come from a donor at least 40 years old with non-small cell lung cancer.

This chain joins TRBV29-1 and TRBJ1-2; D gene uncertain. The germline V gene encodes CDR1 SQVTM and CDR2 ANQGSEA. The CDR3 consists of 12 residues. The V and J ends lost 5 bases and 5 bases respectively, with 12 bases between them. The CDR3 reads CSVSPQDYGYTF. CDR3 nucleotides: TGCAGCGTTTCCCCCCAGGATTATGGCTACACCTTC.

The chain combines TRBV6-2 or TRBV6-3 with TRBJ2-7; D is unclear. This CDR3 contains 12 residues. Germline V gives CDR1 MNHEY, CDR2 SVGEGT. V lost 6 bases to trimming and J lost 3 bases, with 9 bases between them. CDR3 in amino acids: CASSRDLYEQYF. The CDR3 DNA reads TGTGCCAGCAGCCGCGACCTCTACGAGCAGTACTTC.

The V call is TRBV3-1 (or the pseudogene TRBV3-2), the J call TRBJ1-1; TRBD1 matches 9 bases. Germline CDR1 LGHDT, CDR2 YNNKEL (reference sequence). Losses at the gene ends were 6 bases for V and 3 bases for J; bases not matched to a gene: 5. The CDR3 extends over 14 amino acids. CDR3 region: CASSFRDRDTEAFF. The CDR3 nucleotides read TGTGCCAGCAGTTTCCGGGACAGGGACACTGAAGCTTTCTTT.

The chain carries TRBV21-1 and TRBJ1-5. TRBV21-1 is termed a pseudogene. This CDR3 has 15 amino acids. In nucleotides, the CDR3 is TGTGCCAGCAGCAAGGAGGGGGTGCGTAGTCAGCCCCAGCATTTT. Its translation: CASSKEGVRSQPQHF.

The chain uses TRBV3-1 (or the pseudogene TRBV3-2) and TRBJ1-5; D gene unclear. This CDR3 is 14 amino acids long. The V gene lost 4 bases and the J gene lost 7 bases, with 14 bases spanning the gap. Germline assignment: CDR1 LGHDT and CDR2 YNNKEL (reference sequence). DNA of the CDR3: TGTGCCAGCAGCCCACATCAACGGGAACAGCCCCAGCATTTT. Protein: CASSPHQREQPQHF.

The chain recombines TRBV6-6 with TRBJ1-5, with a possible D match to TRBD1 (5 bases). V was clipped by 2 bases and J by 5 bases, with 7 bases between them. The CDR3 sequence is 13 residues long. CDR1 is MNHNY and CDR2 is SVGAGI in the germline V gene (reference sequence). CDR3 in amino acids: CASSYQGYQPQHF. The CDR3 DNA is TGTGCCAGCAGTTACCAGGGATATCAGCCCCAGCATTTT.

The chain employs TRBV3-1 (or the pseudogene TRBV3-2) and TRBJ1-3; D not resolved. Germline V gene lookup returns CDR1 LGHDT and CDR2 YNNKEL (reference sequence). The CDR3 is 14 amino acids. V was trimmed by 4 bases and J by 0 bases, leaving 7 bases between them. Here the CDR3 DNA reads TGTGCCAGCAGCCGCTCGGGCTCTGGAAACACCATATATTTT. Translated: CASSRSGSGNTIYF.

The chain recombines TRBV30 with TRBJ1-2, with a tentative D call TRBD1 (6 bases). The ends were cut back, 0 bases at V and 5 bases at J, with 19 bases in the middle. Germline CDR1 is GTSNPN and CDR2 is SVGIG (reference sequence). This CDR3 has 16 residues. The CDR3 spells CAWSVQGPQRGYGYTF. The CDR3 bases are TGTGCCTGGAGTGTACAGGGCCCACAACGGGGATATGGCTACACCTTC.

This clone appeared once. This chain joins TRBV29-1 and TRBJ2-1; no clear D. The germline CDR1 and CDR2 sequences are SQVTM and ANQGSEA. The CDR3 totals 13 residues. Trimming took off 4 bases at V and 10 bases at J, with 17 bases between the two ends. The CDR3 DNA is TGCAGCGTTGGAAAGAGCAGTGCAAAAGAGCAGTTCTTC. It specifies CSVGKSSAKEQFF.

The CDR3 DNA sequence: TGTGCCATCCGAGACAGTTCTGGAAACACCATATATTTT. The encoded protein is CAIRDSSGNTIYF. This chain joins TRBV10-3 and TRBJ1-3, with a possible D match to TRBD1 (5 bases). V lost 8 bases and J 1 base, leaving 9 bases between the germline ends. This CDR3 has 13 amino acids. Germline values: CDR1 ENHRY, CDR2 SYGVKD.

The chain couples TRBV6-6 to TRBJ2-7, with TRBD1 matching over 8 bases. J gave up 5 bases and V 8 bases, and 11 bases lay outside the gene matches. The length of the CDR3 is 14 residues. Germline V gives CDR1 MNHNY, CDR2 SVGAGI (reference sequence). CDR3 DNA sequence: TGTGCCAGCCGACCTGACAGGGGTTCCCACGAGCAGTACGTC. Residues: CASRPDRGSHEQYV.

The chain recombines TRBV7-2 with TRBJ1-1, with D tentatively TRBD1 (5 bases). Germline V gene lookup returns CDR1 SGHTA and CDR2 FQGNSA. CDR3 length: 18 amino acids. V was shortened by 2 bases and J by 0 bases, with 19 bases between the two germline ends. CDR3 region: CASSLYPQGTAMNTEAFF. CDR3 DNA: TGTGCCAGCAGCTTATACCCCCAGGGTACGGCCATGAACACTGAAGCTTTCTTT.

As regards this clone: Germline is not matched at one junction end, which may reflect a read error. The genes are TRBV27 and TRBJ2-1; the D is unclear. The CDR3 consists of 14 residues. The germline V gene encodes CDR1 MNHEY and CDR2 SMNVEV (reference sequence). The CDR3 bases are TGTGCCAGCGTCCAGAGACTCCCTAACAATGAACAGTTCTTC. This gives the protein CASVQRLPNNEQFF.

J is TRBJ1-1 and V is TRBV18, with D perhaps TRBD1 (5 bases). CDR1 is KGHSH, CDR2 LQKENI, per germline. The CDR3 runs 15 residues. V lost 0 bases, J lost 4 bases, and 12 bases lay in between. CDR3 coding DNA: TGTGCCAGCTCACCACCTAGGGGCAGAAGCACTGAAGCTTTCTTT. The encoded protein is CASSPPRGRSTEAFF.

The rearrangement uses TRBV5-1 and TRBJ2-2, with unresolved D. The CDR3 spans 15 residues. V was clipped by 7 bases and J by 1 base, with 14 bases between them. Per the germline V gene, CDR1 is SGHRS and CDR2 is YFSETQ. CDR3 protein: CASCRSLGNTGELFF. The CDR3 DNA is TGCGCCAGCTGCCGGAGTTTAGGGAACACCGGGGAGCTGTTTTTT.

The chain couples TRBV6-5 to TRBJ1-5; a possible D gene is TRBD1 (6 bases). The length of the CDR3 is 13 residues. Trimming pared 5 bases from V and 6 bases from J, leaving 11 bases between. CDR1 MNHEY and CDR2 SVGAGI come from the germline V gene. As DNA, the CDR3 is TGTGCCAGCAGTAACAGGGAAACTCAGCCCCAGCATTTT. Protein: CASSNRETQPQHF.

This CDR3 reads CASHPWGSTFPNEKLFF. The CDR3 region has the DNA TGTGCCAGCCACCCCTGGGGGTCAACCTTTCCGAATGAAAAACTGTTTTTT. This chain links TRBV9 with TRBJ1-4, with D tentatively TRBD1 (5 bases). The germline gives CDR1 SGDLS, CDR2 YYNGEE. V was clipped by 7 bases and J by 5 bases, with 24 bases between them. CDR3 length: 17 amino acids.

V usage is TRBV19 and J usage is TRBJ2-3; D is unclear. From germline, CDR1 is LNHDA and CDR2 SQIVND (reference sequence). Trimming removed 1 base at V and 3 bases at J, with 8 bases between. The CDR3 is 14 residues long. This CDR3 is CASSIGTVTDTQYF. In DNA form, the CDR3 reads TGTGCCAGTAGTATAGGGACGGTGACAGATACGCAGTATTTT.

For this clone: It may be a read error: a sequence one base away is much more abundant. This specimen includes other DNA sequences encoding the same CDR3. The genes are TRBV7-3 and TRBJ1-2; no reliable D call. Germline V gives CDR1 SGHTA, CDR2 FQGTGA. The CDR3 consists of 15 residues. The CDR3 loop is CASSSNPRGIDGYTF. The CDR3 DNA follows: TGTGCCAGTAGCTCTAACCCTCGGGGTATAGATGGCTACACCTTC.

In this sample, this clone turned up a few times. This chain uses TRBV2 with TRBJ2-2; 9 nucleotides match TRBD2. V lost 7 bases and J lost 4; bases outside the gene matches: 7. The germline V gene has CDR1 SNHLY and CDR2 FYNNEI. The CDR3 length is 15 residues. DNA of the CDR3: TGTGCCAGCAATCGAGCGGGGGGCAGCACCGGGGAGCTGTTTTTT. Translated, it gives CASNRAGGSTGELFF.